Listed below are T cell receptor beta chains from one sample, sequenced in a study of post-analysis software for immune sequencing data. TCRdb called the PCR reads again in MiXCR, with one record for every CDR3 protein. The sample consists of some 800,000 distinct CDR3 sequences, about 43% of them appearing once. Material for sequencing was blood. These receptors were taken from a girl aged 5-17 years with multiple sclerosis. Both conserved end residues are part of each CDR3. Clone size is stated in some rows and not others, as once, few, many or a class when expanded.

j_call clone_size v_call cdr3_aa
- - TRBV7-3 CASSPTGRAGVYEQYF
TRBJ2-3 once TRBV7-9 CASSLGIAGLTDTQYF
- - TRBV7-9 CASSASGRGEQYF
TRBJ1-2 - TRBV29-1 CSVGGTDYGYTF
TRBJ1-4 few TRBV4-1 CASSQGDSYEKLFF
TRBJ2-3 few TRBV11-1 CASSLVGTGAADTQYF
TRBJ2-6 - TRBV27 CASSTGSGANVLTF
TRBJ2-1 - TRBV7-9 CASSSGLAGLLNEQFF
TRBJ2-3 - TRBV7-9 CASSLSGITDTQYF
- - TRBV25-1 CASSETGTQYF